Listed here is a single TCR beta chain. Its antigen is undetermined. Germline CDR1 and CDR2: SGHRS and YFSETQ. V was clipped by 5 bases and J by 3 bases, with 18 bases between them. This CDR3 has 15 amino acids. The sample belongs to a study of cytomegalovirus exposure and HLA in healthy donors. General study points: The classifier reportedly diagnosed cytomegalovirus status with high sensitivity and specificity.

The repertoire was sequenced with immunoSEQ multiplex PCR; TCRdb's copy has only in-frame clones and lacks some. The sample records about 220,000 clones, approximately 86% being singletons. This clonotype was obtained from a woman under 30 in good health and CMV-seronegative. The specimen was PBMCs. V is TRBV5-1 and J is TRBJ2-7; D is perhaps TRBD2 (6 bases). CDR3 protein: CASRVSVADLYEQYF. CDR3 sequence (DNA): TGCGCCAGCAGGGTGTCGGTAGCGGATCTCTACGAGCAGTACTTC.